This section outlines one T cell receptor beta chain sequence together with its context. Antigen unknown. The repertoire was sequenced with immunoSEQ multiplex PCR; TCRdb's copy has only in-frame clones and lacks some. The data show around 150,000 clones, 90% seen once. The sample comes from a study of T cell responses to AZD1222 COVID-19 vaccine. Notes on the study in general: Clonal diversity may have been underestimated in mostly white British donors. Once two AZD1222 doses were given, Spike-specific TCR breadth and depth went up.

The clonotype comes from an adult in good health. The specimen comprised peripheral blood, sampled on day 0 of AZD1222 vaccination.

CDR3 sequence: CASSQAPGRGNEKLFF. The CDR3 nucleotides are TGTGCCAGCAGCCAGGCCCCGGGACGGGGAAATGAAAAACTGTTTTTT. V and J are TRBV3-1 (or the pseudogene TRBV3-2) and TRBJ1-4; tentatively, D is TRBD1 (5 bases). Germline assignment: CDR1 LGHDT and CDR2 YNNKEL (reference sequence). Trimming removed 3 bases from V and 5 bases from J, with 16 bases in between. This CDR3 spans 16 amino acids.